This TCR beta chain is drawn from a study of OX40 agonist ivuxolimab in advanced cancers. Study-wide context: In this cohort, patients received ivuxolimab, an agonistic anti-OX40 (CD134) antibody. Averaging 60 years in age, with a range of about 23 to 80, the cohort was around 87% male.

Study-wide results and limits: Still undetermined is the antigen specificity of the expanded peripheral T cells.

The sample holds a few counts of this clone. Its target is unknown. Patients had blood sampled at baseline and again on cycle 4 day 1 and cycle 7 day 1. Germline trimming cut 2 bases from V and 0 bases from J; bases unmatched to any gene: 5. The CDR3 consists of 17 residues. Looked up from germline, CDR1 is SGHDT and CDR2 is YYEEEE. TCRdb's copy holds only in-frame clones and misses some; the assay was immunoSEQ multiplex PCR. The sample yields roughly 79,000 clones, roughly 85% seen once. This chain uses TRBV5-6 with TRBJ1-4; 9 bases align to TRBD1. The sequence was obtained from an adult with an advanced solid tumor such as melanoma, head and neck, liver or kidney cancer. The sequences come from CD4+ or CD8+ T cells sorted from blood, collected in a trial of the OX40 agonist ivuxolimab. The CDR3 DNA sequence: TGTGCCAGCAGCTTTGGGACAGGGAGAGCAACTAATGAAAAACTGTTTTTT. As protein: CASSFGTGRATNEKLFF.